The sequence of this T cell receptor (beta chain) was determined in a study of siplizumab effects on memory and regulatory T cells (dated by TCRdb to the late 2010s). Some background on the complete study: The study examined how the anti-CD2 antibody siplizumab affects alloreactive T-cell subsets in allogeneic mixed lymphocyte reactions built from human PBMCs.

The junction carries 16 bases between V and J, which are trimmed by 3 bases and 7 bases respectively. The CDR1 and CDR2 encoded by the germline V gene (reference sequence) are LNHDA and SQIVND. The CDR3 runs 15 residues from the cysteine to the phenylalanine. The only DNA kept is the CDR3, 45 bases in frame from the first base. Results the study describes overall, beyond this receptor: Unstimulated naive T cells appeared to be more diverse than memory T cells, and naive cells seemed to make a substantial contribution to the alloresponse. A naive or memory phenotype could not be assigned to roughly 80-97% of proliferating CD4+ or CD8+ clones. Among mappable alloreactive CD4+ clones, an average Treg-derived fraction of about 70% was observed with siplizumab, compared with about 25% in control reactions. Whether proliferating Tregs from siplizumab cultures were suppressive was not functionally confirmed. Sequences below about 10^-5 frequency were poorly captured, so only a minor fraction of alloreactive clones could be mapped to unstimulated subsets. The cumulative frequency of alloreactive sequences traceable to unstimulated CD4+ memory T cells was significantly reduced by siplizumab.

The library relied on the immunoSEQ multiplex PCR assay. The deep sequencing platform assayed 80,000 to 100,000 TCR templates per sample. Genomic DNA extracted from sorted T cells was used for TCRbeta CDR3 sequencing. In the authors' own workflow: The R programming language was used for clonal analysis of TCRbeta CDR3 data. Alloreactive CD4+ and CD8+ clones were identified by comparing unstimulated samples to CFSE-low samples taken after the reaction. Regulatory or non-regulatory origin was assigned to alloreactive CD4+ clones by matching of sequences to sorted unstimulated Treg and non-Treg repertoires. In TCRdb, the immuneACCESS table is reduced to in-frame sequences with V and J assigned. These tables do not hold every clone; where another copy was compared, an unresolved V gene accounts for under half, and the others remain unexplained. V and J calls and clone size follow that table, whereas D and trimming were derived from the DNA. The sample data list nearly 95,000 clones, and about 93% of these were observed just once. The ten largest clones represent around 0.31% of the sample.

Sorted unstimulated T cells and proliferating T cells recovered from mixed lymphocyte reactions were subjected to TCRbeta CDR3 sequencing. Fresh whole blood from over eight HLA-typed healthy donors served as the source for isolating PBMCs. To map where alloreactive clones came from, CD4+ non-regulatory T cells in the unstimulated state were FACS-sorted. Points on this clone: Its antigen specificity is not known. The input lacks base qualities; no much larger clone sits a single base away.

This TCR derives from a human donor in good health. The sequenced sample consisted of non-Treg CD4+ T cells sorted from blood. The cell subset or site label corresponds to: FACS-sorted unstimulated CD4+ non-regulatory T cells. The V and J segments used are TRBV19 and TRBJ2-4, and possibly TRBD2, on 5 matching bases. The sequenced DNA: TGTGCCAGTAGTATGTTAGCGCCCGGCGAGAACATTCAGTACTTC. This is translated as CASSMLAPGENIQYF.